This T cell receptor beta chain comes out of a study of regulatory T cells in long-lasting Graves disease (dated by TCRdb to about 2021). For the wider study: Persistent Graves' disease was defined as antithyroid drug treatment for over 5 years with persistently positive TSH receptor autoantibodies. Peripheral blood TCR sequencing and RNA sequencing compared persistent Graves' disease patients with newly diagnosed Graves' disease patients. The study took place in China and was registered as a clinical trial. A total of roughly 33 samples underwent TCR sequencing: some 13 from persistent and 20 from newly diagnosed Graves' disease patients. Antithyroid drugs had been taken for 8.5 to 12 years on average by persistent Graves' disease patients in the clinical cohort.

The library was produced with multiplex PCR. Sequenced on an Illumina HiSeq 4000. To build TCR beta libraries, CDR3 regions were amplified by Arm-PCR using iRepertoire HTBI primers. Gel purification was performed on PCR products prior to sequencing. The paper's data handling went like this. A total of fewer than 80 TRBV and 14 TRBJ segments were identified across samples and were used for gene usage analysis of CDR3 amino acid clonotypes. Filtered high-quality paired reads were merged into contigs using COPE and FqMerger. BLAST was used to align contigs to IMGT TRBV, TRBD and TRBJ reference genes, with CDR3 defined following IMGT. Any clonotype with a frequency above 0.1% was classified as a highly expanded clone. Repertoire diversity was measured by Shannon entropy, and V-J evenness by the Gini coefficient. A clonotype was considered public if more than one individual shared it. TCRdb trimmed the raw reads at Q25, called clones with MiXCR and kept productive beta chains. CDR3 protein duplicates are merged, each entry listing the most common genes and DNA. For this entry, the V and J calls and clone size follow TCRdb and not the study's own pipeline. Here the sample has 350,000 to 450,000 distinct CDR3 sequences; roughly 20% occur a single time. In total, the top ten clones hold less than 25% of the sample.

The time point label, as the study defines it: persistent/refractory GD, antithyroid drugs over 5 years with positive TRAb. For both TCR sequencing and RNA sequencing, RNA was extracted from PBMCs in TRIzol. Graves' disease was diagnosed according to American Thyroid Association guidelines. Patients were recruited from an endocrinology department in Xi'an, China. Each patient gave approximately 10 milliliters of peripheral blood, collected in an EDTA anticoagulant tube. Ficoll Paque Plus density gradient separation was used to isolate PBMCs, and no further T cell sorting was done. An Agilent 2100 Bioanalyzer and agarose gel were used to check RNA quality, while a NanoDrop 2000 measured RNA concentration. This clonotype was seen repeatedly, ten times or more. Its antigen is currently not known. No much larger clonotype is one base removed from it; base qualities were not supplied. The CDR3 runs 15 residues from the cysteine to the phenylalanine. The entry retains the CDR3 DNA only, 45 bases that are in frame from base 1. V gives up 8 bases and J gives up 5 bases, and the segment between their germline ends measures 21 bases.

What the study reported, not specific to this receptor: TRBV28, TRBJ1-2 and TRBJ2-5 were preferentially used in persistent disease, while TRBV20-1 and TRBJ2-1 were favored in newly diagnosed disease. More public clonotypes were shared among persistent patients (more than 2,500) than among newly diagnosed patients (roughly 1,000). Only peripheral blood was studied, because thyroid tissue, the primary lesion, was inaccessible. The authors noted that the small sample size was a limitation that may lower accuracy. Lower TCR Shannon entropy and fewer highly expanded clones were observed in persistent Graves' disease patients than in newly diagnosed patients, which suggested clonal expansion. Sequencing and analysis were restricted to the TCR beta chain.

The clonotype comes from a female donor with Graves disease. The chain is encoded by TRBV12-3 or TRBV12-4 joined to TRBJ2-5, and perhaps TRBD2 as D gene, on 5 matching bases. The sample was peripheral blood mononuclear cells (PBMCs), taken when the disease was refractory, from a patient treated with antithyroid drugs. The CDR3 reads CASSPGPRGMETQYF. The bases are TGTGCCAGCTCACCCGGGCCTCGAGGGATGGAGACCCAGTACTTC.